The rows below give T cell receptor beta chains drawn from one sample of a study of blood T cell repertoires in COVID-19. The table came from immunoSEQ multiplex PCR; TCRdb's copy has only in-frame clones and leaves some out. Of roughly 87,000 clones detected, less than 85% appear once; the ten largest clones hold around 16%. The sample was peripheral blood. Receptor source: a woman aged 60-70 years with acute or convalescent COVID-19. The CDR3 runs from the conserved cysteine through the conserved F or W. The D gene is left open where the match is weak. Expanded clones get a size class; other rows say once, few or many, or leave the size out.

D gene,J gene,clone size,V gene,CDR3 length,CDR3 DNA,CDR3 protein
-,TRBJ2-7,many,TRBV10-1,12,TGCGCCAGCAGTGAAACTAATCGGGAGCAGTACTTC,CASSETNREQYF
-,TRBJ1-4,-,TRBV13,14,TGTGCCAGCAGCTTAGCCGGGACTAATGAAAAACTGTTTTTT,CASSLAGTNEKLFF
TRBD2,TRBJ2-2,-,TRBV3-1/TRBV3-2,16,TGTGCCAGCAGCCGGCTTAGCGGGGGGGTCACCGGGGAGCTGTTTTTT,CASSRLSGGVTGELFF
-,TRBJ2-5,-,TRBV11-3,13,TGTGCCAGCAGCTTAGTGTTTCGAGAGACCCAGTACTTC,CASSLVFRETQYF
-,TRBJ2-3,once,TRBV15,16,TGTGCCACCAGCAGGGGAGGGGGTTTTGCGACAGATACGCAGTATTTT,CATSRGGGFATDTQYF
TRBD1,TRBJ1-4,-,TRBV6-5,15,TGTGCCAGCAGGGAGACAGGGACCCCTAATGAAAAACTGTTTTTT,CASRETGTPNEKLFF
TRBD1,TRBJ1-4,-,TRBV27,14,TGTGCCAGCAGGCGACAGGGAATGTCTGAAAAACTGTTTTTT,CASRRQGMSEKLFF
TRBD1,TRBJ1-2,-,TRBV5-6,14,TGTGCCAGCAGGTCCAGGGGGGACGTCTATGGCTACACCTTC,CASRSRGDVYGYTF
-,TRBJ1-5,-,TRBV19,15,TGTGCCACCTGGGGTGGGACACGGGGAAATCAGCCCCAGCATTTT,CATWGGTRGNQPQHF
-,TRBJ1-6,-,TRBV3-1/TRBV3-2,17,TGTGCCAGCAGCCTACTTCCAGGGCCGCGGAATAATTCACCCCTCCACTTT,CASSLLPGPRNNSPLHF
TRBD1,TRBJ1-5,few,TRBV7-2,14,TGTGCCAGCAGCCTGGACAGGGGGAATCAGCCCCAGCATTTT,CASSLDRGNQPQHF
TRBD1,TRBJ2-2,-,TRBV5-1,17,TGCGCCAGCAGCTCCCCGGACAGGGGGGTAAACACCGGGGAGCTGTTTTTT,CASSSPDRGVNTGELFF
-,TRBJ2-5,-,TRBV5-1,14,TGCGCCAGCAGCTTGGAAGGACTTCAAGAGACCCAGTACTTC,CASSLEGLQETQYF
-,TRBJ1-1,few,TRBV19,16,TGTGCCAGTAGCCAGTTGAACCGTAATTTGAACACTGAAGCTTTCTTT,CASSQLNRNLNTEAFF
-,TRBJ2-1,-,TRBV11-3,13,TGTGCCAGCAGCCAGGGCGGGAACAATGAGCAGTTCTTC,CASSQGGNNEQFF
-,TRBJ2-5,-,TRBV5-4,15,TGTGCCAGCAGCAAGGACTCACGGTCAAAAGAGACCCAGTACTTC,CASSKDSRSKETQYF
TRBD1,TRBJ2-5,-,TRBV11-3,14,TGTGCCAGCAACCTACAGGGGAACCAAGAGACCCAGTACTTC,CASNLQGNQETQYF
-,TRBJ2-7,once,TRBV7-8,14,TGTGCCAGCAGCCTCTACGGGGGTTCGGACGAGCAGTACTTC,CASSLYGGSDEQYF
-,TRBJ1-6,few,TRBV2,14,TGTGCCAGCAGTGAGGCCAGGGTAAATTCACCCCTCCACTTT,CASSEARVNSPLHF
TRBD1,TRBJ2-7,-,TRBV14,14,TGTGCCAGCAGCCGGGGGGGGACAGGGAGCGAGCAGTACTTC,CASSRGGTGSEQYF
-,TRBJ1-2,-,TRBV5-4,14,TGTGCCAGCAGCGAGAACAGGGTCAACTATGGCTACACCTTC,CASSENRVNYGYTF
-,TRBJ2-5,-,TRBV23-1,16,TGCGCCAGCAGTCAATCCCGGACTGGCGCAGTAATGACCCAGTACTTC,CASSQSRTGAVMTQYF
-,TRBJ1-5,-,TRBV19,12,TGTGCCAGCGGAGACAGAAATCAGCCCCAGCATTTT,CASGDRNQPQHF
TRBD2,TRBJ2-2,-,TRBV9,22,TGTGCCAGCAGTGCTACCCCACCCGGACTAGCGGGGGGATCATCGAACACCGGGGAGCTGTTTTTT,CASSATPPGLAGGSSNTGELFF
-,TRBJ2-1,-,TRBV11-1,12,TGTGCCAGCAGCCCAAAGACAGATGAGCAGTTCTTC,CASSPKTDEQFF
TRBD1,TRBJ1-6,-,TRBV2,15,TGTGCCAGCAGTCCCCGAGACAGGGGGAATTCACCCCTCCACTTT,CASSPRDRGNSPLHF
-,TRBJ1-1,-,TRBV27,14,TGTGCCAGCAGTTTATCCAGGGGGAACACTGAAGCTTTCTTT,CASSLSRGNTEAFF
-,TRBJ1-2,few,TRBV5-1,12,TGCGCCAGCAGCTCCACAGGCTATGGCTACACCTTC,CASSSTGYGYTF
TRBD2,TRBJ2-3,-,TRBV5-1,13,TGCGCCAGCAGGGGACTAGCGGGGGATACGCAGTATTTT,CASRGLAGDTQYF
TRBD1,TRBJ2-7,once,TRBV2,13,TGTGCCAGCAGTGAAGGGACAGGGATCGAGCAGTACTTC,CASSEGTGIEQYF
-,TRBJ2-1,-,TRBV5-5,13,TGTGCCAGCAGCTTGCCAGAATACAATGAGCAGTTCTTC,CASSLPEYNEQFF
-,TRBJ2-3,-,TRBV7-9,11,TGTGCCAGCAGTCCCGCGAATACGCAGTATTTT,CASSPANTQYF
-,TRBJ2-7,-,TRBV5-1,13,TGCGCCAGCAGCTTGGAGACAGGCTACGAGCAGTACTTC,CASSLETGYEQYF
TRBD2,TRBJ2-5,-,TRBV7-9,17,TGTGCCAGCAGCTTAGGCGGCGGGGGGGCCTCACAAGAGACCCAGTACTTC,CASSLGGGGASQETQYF
TRBD1,TRBJ1-1,-,TRBV9,13,TGTGCCAGCAGCGTCACAGGGGAAACTGAAGCTTTCTTT,CASSVTGETEAFF
-,TRBJ2-5,-,TRBV18,15,TGTGCCAGCTCACCACTGCGGGCAGGAGAAGAGACCCAGTACTTC,CASSPLRAGEETQYF
-,TRBJ1-4,-,TRBV5-4,16,TGTGCCAGCAGTACGCGAGGAATGGGGCCTAATGAAAAACTGTTTTTT,CASSTRGMGPNEKLFF
-,TRBJ1-2,once,TRBV7-8,11,TGTGCCAGCAGCACGACAGAAGTCTACACCTTC,CASSTTEVYTF
TRBD1,TRBJ1-2,-,TRBV25-1,13,TGTGCCAGCAGTCGCGACAGGGGAGATGGCTACACCTTC,CASSRDRGDGYTF
-,TRBJ2-1,-,TRBV2,16,TGTGCCAGCGGGTTTAGCTCACACTTCTCCTACAATGAGCAGTTCTTC,CASGFSSHFSYNEQFF
-,TRBJ1-5,-,TRBV19,16,TGTGCCAGTAGTATAGCCACCCTATATAGCAATCAGCCCCAGCATTTT,CASSIATLYSNQPQHF
TRBD1,TRBJ1-4,-,TRBV7-9,18,TGTGCCAGCAGCCCCTCGCTAGGACAGGGCTCATGGCTTGTGAAACTGTTTTTT,CASSPSLGQGSWLVKLFF
TRBD1,TRBJ2-7,-,TRBV7-2,14,TGTGCCAGCAGCCTACAAGGGGGCGAATACGAGCAGTACTTC,CASSLQGGEYEQYF
TRBD2,TRBJ2-3,once,TRBV4-2,17,TGTGCCAGCAGCCAAGATCTGCTAGCGGGAGGCACAGATACGCAGTATTTT,CASSQDLLAGGTDTQYF
TRBD2,TRBJ2-3,-,TRBV6-2/TRBV6-3,16,TGTGCCAGCAGCCGTCGACTAGCGGGGGACACAGATACGCAGTATTTT,CASSRRLAGDTDTQYF
-,TRBJ2-6,-,TRBV11-2,17,TGTGCCAGCAGCTTAGACTCGCGAAGCTCTGGGGCCAACGTCCTGACTTTC,CASSLDSRSSGANVLTF
-,TRBJ1-2,-,TRBV19,15,TGTGCCAGTAGTCTGGTGGGCCCGCGAAACTATGGCTACACCTTC,CASSLVGPRNYGYTF
-,TRBJ2-6,-,TRBV5-6,17,TGTGCCAGCAGCTTACCGGGGGTATCCTCTGGGGCCAACGTCCTGACTTTC,CASSLPGVSSGANVLTF
-,TRBJ1-6,-,TRBV28,13,TGTGCCAGCAGTATCCCTACGGGTTCACCCCTCCACTTT,CASSIPTGSPLHF
TRBD2,TRBJ2-5,-,TRBV4-1,12,TGCGCCAGCAGCCAGGTTGCGGGGGTCCAGTACTTC,CASSQVAGVQYF